This TCR beta chain was recovered during a study of T cell clonality in common variable immunodeficiency. Study-wide findings and caveats: The cause of increased CVID clonality remains unclear without subpopulation sequencing.

Generated by immunoSEQ multiplex PCR, the TCRdb table keeps only in-frame clones and is missing some. The sample contains approximately 50,000 clones, none of them singletons. In its sample, this clone was seen many times. Its matching antigen is unknown. The observed sequence ends 3 residues before the CDR3 terminus, with the missing tail filled in from the germline J gene. Both groups were predominantly of Caucasian heritage. Germline V gives CDR1 SNHLY, CDR2 FYNNEI. The CDR3 runs to 14 residues. After removal of 6 bases from V and 6 bases from J, the junction contained 6 bases not matched to a gene.

The clonotype was recovered from a person between 18 and 75 years old in good health. This rearrangement joins TRBV2 to TRBJ1-4; 8 bases are shared with TRBD1. Sequences were obtained from peripheral blood mononuclear cells. The CDR3: CASSGGTGHEKLFF. The CDR3 DNA, read in part, is TGTGCCAGCAGCGGGGGGACAGGACATGAAAAA.